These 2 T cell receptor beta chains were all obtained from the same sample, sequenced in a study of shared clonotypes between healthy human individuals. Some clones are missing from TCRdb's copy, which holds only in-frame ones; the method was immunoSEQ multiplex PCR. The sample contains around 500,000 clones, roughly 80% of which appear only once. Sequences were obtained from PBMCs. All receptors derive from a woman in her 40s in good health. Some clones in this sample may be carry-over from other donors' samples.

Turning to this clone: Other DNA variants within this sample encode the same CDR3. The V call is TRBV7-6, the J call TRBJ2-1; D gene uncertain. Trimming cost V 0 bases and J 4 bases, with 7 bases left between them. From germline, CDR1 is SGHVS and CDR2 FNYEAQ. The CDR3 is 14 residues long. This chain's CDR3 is CASSLAGRYNEQFF. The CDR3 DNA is TGTGCCAGCAGCTTAGCCGGACGTTACAATGAGCAGTTCTTC.

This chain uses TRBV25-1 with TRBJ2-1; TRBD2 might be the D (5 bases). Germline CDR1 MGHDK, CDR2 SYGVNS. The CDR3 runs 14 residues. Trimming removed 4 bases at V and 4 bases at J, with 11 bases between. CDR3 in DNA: TGTGCCAGCAGTGTAACAGCGGTATACAATGAGCAGTTCTTC. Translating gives CASSVTAVYNEQFF.